The TCR beta chain under discussion was sequenced for a study of T cells in Graves' hyperthyroidism and ophthalmopathy. Germline V gives CDR1 MDHEN, CDR2 SYDVKM. This CDR3 has 15 amino acids. V lost 6 bases and J 1 base, leaving 14 bases between the germline ends. Patients counted as stable if ophthalmopathy did not develop within 18 months. Clinicians diagnosed patients from clinical symptoms, serum thyroxine and TRAb, thyroid ultrasound and orbital computed tomography. There were TCR beta CDR3 regions amplified from RNA transcripts. HTBI primers were used for first-round RT-PCR of the TCR CDR3. TCRdb redid the calling of the multiplex PCR reads with MiXCR, one entry per CDR3 protein. The table has under 350,000 distinct CDR3 sequences, around a sixth seen once. In its sample, this clonotype was seen many times.

This rearrangement joins TRBV28 to TRBJ2-3; weak D call: TRBD1 (6 bases). The TCR comes from a woman aged 45-60 years with Graves' hyperthyroidism. The sequenced sample was blood. CDR3 region: CASSEPGQGTDTQYF. Here the CDR3 DNA reads TGTGCCAGCAGCGAGCCGGGACAAGGCACAGATACGCAGTATTTT.